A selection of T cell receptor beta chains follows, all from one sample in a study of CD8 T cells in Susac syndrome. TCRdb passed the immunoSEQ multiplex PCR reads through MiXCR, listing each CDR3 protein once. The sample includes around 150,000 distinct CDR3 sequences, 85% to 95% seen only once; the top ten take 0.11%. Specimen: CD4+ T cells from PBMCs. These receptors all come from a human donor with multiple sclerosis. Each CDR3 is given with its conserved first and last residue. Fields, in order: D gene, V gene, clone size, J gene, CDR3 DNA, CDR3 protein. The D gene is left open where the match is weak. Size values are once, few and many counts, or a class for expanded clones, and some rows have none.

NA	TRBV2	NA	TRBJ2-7	TGTGCCAGCAGTGAAGCGAGGAAATCCGAGCAGTACTTC	CASSEARKSEQYF
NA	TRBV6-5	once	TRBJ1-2	TGTGCCAGCAGTTACGTCGGGGGTGGCTACACCTTC	CASSYVGGGYTF
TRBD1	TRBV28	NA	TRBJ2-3	TGTGCCAGCAGTAGAGTACAGGGGGCGCGTGGAGATACGCAGTATTTT	CASSRVQGARGDTQYF
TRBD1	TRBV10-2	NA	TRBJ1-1	TGCGCCAGCAGTGAAAGGACAGGGGGCACTGAAGCTTTCTTT	CASSERTGGTEAFF
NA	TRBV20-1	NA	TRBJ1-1	TGCAGTGCCCCCCCCCGAGGGACTGAAGCTTTCTTT	CSAPPRGTEAFF
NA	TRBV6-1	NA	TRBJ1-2	TGTGCCAGCTATCCACAGGGTAGGAGTTATGGCTACACCTTC	CASYPQGRSYGYTF
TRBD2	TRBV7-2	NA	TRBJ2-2	TGTGCCAGCAGCTTCGTAGCGGGAGGGTTCGGGGAGCTGTTTTTT	CASSFVAGGFGELFF
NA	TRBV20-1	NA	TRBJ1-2	TGCAATGCTAGTGGAGGAGCCTATGGCTACACCTTC	CNASGGAYGYTF
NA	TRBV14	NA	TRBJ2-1	TGTGCCAGCAGACCGGGCTCCCGCGAATACAATGAGCAGTTCTTC	CASRPGSREYNEQFF
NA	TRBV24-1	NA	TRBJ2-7	TGTGCCACCAGTGATTCTTCGAGGGGGTTCGGGGAGCAGTACTTC	CATSDSSRGFGEQYF
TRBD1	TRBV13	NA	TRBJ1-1	TGTGCCAGCAGCTTAGCAGGGACAGCCCGGCAAGCTTTCTTT	CASSLAGTARQAFF
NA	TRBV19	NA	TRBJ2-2	TGTGCCAGTAACCTTGCCGCCACCGGGGAGCTGTTTTTT	CASNLAATGELFF
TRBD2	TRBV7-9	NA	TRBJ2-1	TGTGCCAGCAGCTTAAAGAGGAGACTAGCGGTTTACAATGAGCAGTTCTTC	CASSLKRRLAVYNEQFF
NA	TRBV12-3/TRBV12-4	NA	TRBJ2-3	TGTGCCAGCAGTTTAGCGCTAGCAGATACGCAGTATTTT	CASSLALADTQYF
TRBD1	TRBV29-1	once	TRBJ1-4	TGCAGCGTTGGGGCAACAGGGGCAGTACGTGAAAAACTGTTTTTT	CSVGATGAVREKLFF
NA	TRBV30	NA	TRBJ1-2	TGTGCCTGGAGTCAAACTGCCCAAAATGGCTACACCTTC	CAWSQTAQNGYTF
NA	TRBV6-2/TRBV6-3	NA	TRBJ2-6	TGTGCCAGCATCGAACAGGGCGCTGGGGCCAACGTCCTGACTTTC	CASIEQGAGANVLTF
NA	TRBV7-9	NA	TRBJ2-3	TGTGCCAGCAGCATTAAGGTCTCTAGCACAGATACGCAGTATTTT	CASSIKVSSTDTQYF
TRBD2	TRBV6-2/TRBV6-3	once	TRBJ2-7	TGTGCCAGCAGTACGATGACTAGCGGGAGCTCCGAGCAGTACTTC	CASSTMTSGSSEQYF
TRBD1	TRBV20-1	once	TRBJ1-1	TGCAGTGCTAGGGAGGGGGCGAGACCTGAAGCTTTCTTT	CSAREGARPEAFF
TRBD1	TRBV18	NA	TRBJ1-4	TGTGCCAGCTCACTACCCGGGACAGCGGGTCGGGCCCGCAATGAAAAACTGTTTTTT	CASSLPGTAGRARNEKLFF
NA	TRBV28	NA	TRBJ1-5	TGTGCCAGCATGACAACTCGGCACAATCAGCCCCAGCATTTT	CASMTTRHNQPQHF
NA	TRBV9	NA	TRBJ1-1	TGTGCCAGCAGCCCCGGGGGGTACACTGAAGCTTTCTTT	CASSPGGYTEAFF
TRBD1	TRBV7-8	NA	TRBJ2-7	TGTGCCAGCAGCTATAACGTCGTCAGACAGGGTCAACACGAGCAGTACTTC	CASSYNVVRQGQHEQYF